A single sample gave rise to the 17 T cell receptor beta chains below, sequenced in a study of molecular identifiers for immune sequencing clone quantification. From the PCR reads, TCRdb called clonotypes with MiXCR, one entry per CDR3 protein. This sample has approximately 320,000 distinct CDR3 sequences, with 24% found just once. Sequenced: naive CD8+ T cells from blood, with Jurkat cell RNA spiked in. Noted subset: FACS-sorted CD8+CD4-CCR7+CD45RA+ naive T cells. These receptors were taken from a human donor in good health. Some libraries in this study had Jurkat cell RNA spiked in.

About this clonotype: This may come from a read error, since a much larger clone is one base off. This chain joins TRBV4-1 and TRBJ1-2, with a tentative D call TRBD1 (6 bases). The germline V gene encodes CDR1 MGHRA and CDR2 YSYEKL. This CDR3 is 15 amino acids long. Trimming took off 0 bases at V and 4 bases at J, with 12 bases between the two ends. CDR3 sequence reads: CASSQERTGTYGYTF. In nucleotides, the CDR3 is TGCGCCAGCAGCCAAGAACGTACAGGGACCTATGGCTACACCTTC.

This clonotype occurred many times. The chain couples TRBV4-2 to TRBJ2-7, with 10 bases matching TRBD2. The CDR3 runs to 15 residues. The V segment lost 4 bases and the J segment 2 bases; nucleotides outside the gene matches: 5. Germline values: CDR1 LGHNA, CDR2 YNFKEQ. The CDR3 region is CASSPLAGATYEQYF. As DNA, the CDR3 is TGTGCCAGCAGCCCCCTAGCGGGAGCAACCTACGAGCAGTACTTC.

This clonotype was recorded many times. In DNA form, the CDR3 reads TGTGCTAGTGGTCCGGACGCACTGGCTGAAGCTTTCTTT. Translated: CASGPDALAEAFF. V is TRBV12-5 and J is TRBJ1-1; D gene ambiguous. V was pared by 5 bases and J by 6 bases, with 13 bases between. The length of the CDR3 is 13 residues. CDR1 and CDR2 (germline): LGHNT, FRNRAP.

The table lists this clonotype with a few counts. The chain carries TRBV6-6 and TRBJ1-4; D is uncertain. V was cut by 7 bases and J by 8 bases, with 23 bases left in between. CDR1 is MNHNY and CDR2 is SVGAGI in the germline V gene (reference sequence). The CDR3 totals 16 residues. Here the CDR3 DNA reads TGTGCCAGCACCGACGGGAGGTATATTCCGGGGGAAAAACTGTTTTTT. Translation gives CASTDGRYIPGEKLFF.

The chain is built from TRBV4-2 and TRBJ1-1; D is ambiguous. From germline, CDR1 is LGHNA and CDR2 YNFKEQ. This CDR3 is 14 amino acids long. The V gene lost 1 base and the J gene lost 0 bases, with 6 bases spanning the gap. The CDR3 nucleotides are TGTGCCAGCAGCCAAGGCAGCATGAACACTGAAGCTTTCTTT. This encodes CASSQGSMNTEAFF.

This clonotype has just a few counts. J is TRBJ2-1 and V is TRBV19; TRBD2 matches 13 bases. Unmatched junction bases numbered 7, after V lost 6 bases and J lost 8 bases. The germline CDR1 and CDR2 sequences are LNHDA and SQIVND (reference sequence). The CDR3 length is 15 residues. The CDR3 reads CASRELAGGPDEQFF. The CDR3 bases are TGTGCCAGTAGAGAACTAGCGGGAGGGCCCGATGAGCAGTTCTTC.

The chain recombines TRBV2 with TRBJ1-1; D gene uncertain. Per germline, CDR1 SNHLY and CDR2 FYNNEI. Trimming cost V 8 bases and J 9 bases, with 16 bases left between them. This CDR3 contains 12 residues. The CDR3 is CASHEGLAQAFF. For the CDR3, the DNA is TGTGCCAGCCACGAAGGTCTAGCTCAAGCTTTCTTT.

The rearrangement joins TRBV7-2 to TRBJ2-7; perhaps D is TRBD1 or TRBD2 (5 bases each). Germline V gene lookup returns CDR1 SGHTA and CDR2 FQGNSA. CDR3 length equals 14 residues. Between the trimmed V and J ends, which lost 5 bases and 6 bases, there was a span of 17 bases. The CDR3: CASSPTGGPPEQYF. CDR3 sequence (DNA): TGTGCCAGCAGCCCAACAGGCGGGCCTCCCGAGCAGTACTTC. Variable domain in full (rest from reference TRBV7-2 and TRBJ2-7): GAGVSQSPSNKVTEKGKDVELRCDPISGHTALYWYRQSLGQGLEFLIYFQGNSAPDKSGLPSDRFSAERTGGSVSTLTIQRTQQEDSAVYLCASSPTGGPPEQYFGPGTRLTVT.

This chain uses TRBV19 with TRBJ2-7; tentatively, D is TRBD1 or TRBD2 (5 bases each). In germline, CDR1 is LNHDA, CDR2 SQIVND (reference sequence). V lost 6 bases to trimming and J lost 0 bases, with 18 bases between them. CDR3 length: 16 amino acids. CDR3 region: CASSSITGTASYEQYF. CDR3 coding DNA: TGTGCCAGTAGCTCAATCACCGGGACGGCCTCCTACGAGCAGTACTTC.

This clonotype was recorded many times. The chain employs TRBV20-1 and TRBJ2-3; no clear D. V was trimmed by 3 bases and J by 4 bases, leaving 2 bases between them. Germline V lookup: CDR1 DFQATT, CDR2 SNEGSKA (reference sequence). The CDR3 runs to 10 residues. The CDR3 sequence: CSASSDTQYF. In DNA form, the CDR3 reads TGCAGTGCTAGCTCAGATACGCAGTATTTT.

This clonotype showed up many times. The rearrangement uses TRBV28 and TRBJ2-7; D uncertain. The CDR3 has 14 amino acids. Germline values: CDR1 MDHEN, CDR2 SYDVKM. The V gene lost 5 bases and the J gene lost 2 bases, with 13 bases spanning the gap. The CDR3 region has the DNA TGTGCCAGCAGTCTCCGAGGCCCTGCCTACGAGCAGTACTTC. It yields the protein CASSLRGPAYEQYF.

This clonotype showed up just a few times. The chain recombines TRBV10-3 with TRBJ1-1; TRBD1 might be the D (5 bases). From germline, CDR1 is ENHRY and CDR2 SYGVKD. The CDR3 loop spans 13 amino acids. V lost 8 bases and J lost 0, with 10 bases in between. The CDR3 here is CAIAGGMNTEAFF. DNA of the CDR3: TGTGCCATCGCCGGGGGGATGAACACTGAAGCTTTCTTT.

The chain combines TRBV11-2 with TRBJ1-2; tentative D call: TRBD1 (5 bases). CDR1 and CDR2 from the germline V gene are SGHAT and FQNNGV. CDR3 length equals 14 residues. Deletions cut 5 bases from V and 12 bases from J, with 22 bases between. CDR3 sequence reads: CASSPISGARGNTF. DNA of the CDR3: TGTGCCAGCAGCCCGATATCTGGGGCCAGAGGCAACACCTTC.

This clonotype was counted a few times. The chain has TRBV3-1 and TRBJ2-1, with 8 bases lining up with TRBD2. In germline, CDR1 is LGHDT, CDR2 YNNKEL (reference sequence). Losses at the gene ends were 6 bases for V and 9 bases for J; bases not matched to a gene: 16. The CDR3 is 16 residues long. The CDR3 nucleotides read TGTGCCAGCAGTCCCGGGGTTGCGGGGGGCATTATTGAGCAGTTCTTC. Residues: CASSPGVAGGIIEQFF.

This clonotype has ten or more counts. V and J are TRBV27 and TRBJ1-5; D gene ambiguous. Deletions cut 2 bases from V and 8 bases from J, with 7 bases between. CDR1 is MNHEY, CDR2 SMNVEV, per germline (reference sequence). The CDR3 runs to 12 residues. CDR3 sequence: CASSLTGEPQHF. The CDR3 coding sequence is TGTGCCAGCAGTTTAACCGGGGAGCCCCAGCATTTT.

This clonotype has a count of ten or more. This chain uses TRBV5-6 with TRBJ2-7, with D possibly being TRBD1 or TRBD2 (5 bases each). Germline CDR1 is SGHDT and CDR2 is YYEEEE. This CDR3 comprises 13 residues. V was pared by 2 bases and J by 4 bases, with 10 bases between. CDR3 coding DNA: TGTGCCAGCAGCTTTGGCAGGGAGTACGAGCAGTACTTC. This gives the protein CASSFGREYEQYF.

In its sample, this clonotype was seen many times. The J gene is TRBJ2-5, the V gene TRBV7-9; no reliable D call. In germline, CDR1 is SEHNR, CDR2 FQNEAQ (reference sequence). The length of the CDR3 is 14 residues. Between the trimmed V and J ends, which lost 5 bases and 4 bases, there was a span of 14 bases. CDR3 amino acids: CASSQLEVGETQYF. The CDR3 DNA is TGTGCCAGCAGCCAGCTCGAGGTGGGAGAGACCCAGTACTTC.